This T cell receptor beta chain was recovered during a study of blood T cells in healthy people across ages (dated by TCRdb to the mid-2010s). As for the study more broadly: Template switching captured roughly one uniquely barcoded TCR beta cDNA molecule per two T cells in model experiments. Donors were grouped into four age groups: young (average 16 years), middle-aged (39), aged (around 60) and long-lived (less than 85). To track age-related changes in TCR beta repertoire diversity, the study relied on deep sequencing normalized with unique cDNA molecular identifiers. To avoid experimental bias, donors of different ages were randomly spread across the sequencing lanes. Using the same blood draw, the study looked at two additional independent replicas of 1 million unique cDNA reads for two donors, one aged 18 to 29 and the other aged 80 or older. The full study reports these points: Because profiling used bulk unsorted PBMCs, naive and antigen-experienced compartments could not be compared conclusively. Compared with the aged group, the long-lived group had more naive CD4+ T cells, fewer expanded clones and increased TCR diversity, a pattern suggesting age selection. Because the CMV infection status of the donors was unknown, age-related changes in expanded clonotypes may potentially have been confounded. Total diversity estimates from one million sequenced T cells were considered lower bounds and underestimates. Observed TCR beta diversity per million T cells fell roughly linearly with age, and a significant reduction was already apparent by age roughly 41. A strong correlation was found between observed TCR beta diversity and the percentage of naive T cells measured by flow cytometry.

This clonotype was counted at least ten times. The clone's antigen remains unknown. The input lacks base qualities; no much larger clone sits a single base away. Systemically healthy Caucasian individuals from Russia, approximately 39 in total and aged roughly 6 to 100 years, were included as donors. Each donor gave approximately 9.4 milliliters of peripheral blood, drawn into EDTA-treated Vacutainer tubes. Ficoll-Paque density-gradient centrifugation was used to isolate PBMCs, with at least 7 million obtained per sample. Trizol reagent was used to extract total RNA from the PBMCs, yielding at least 6 micrograms per sample. For every donor, an aliquot of PBMCs went through flow cytometry to measure the percentages of naive CD45RAhigh/CD27high T cells. For CDR1 and CDR2, the germline V gene lists MGHRA and YSYEKL. CDR3 length: 16 amino acids, cysteine to phenylalanine. Only the CDR3 region is kept as DNA, spanning 48 bases read in frame from base 1. The germline ends are 15 bases apart after V is trimmed by 0 bases and J by 4 bases.

Receptor amplification or capture employed 5' RACE. The instrument given in TCRdb is Illumina HiSeq 2500. A second PCR of about 6 to 11 cycles was run with a J-beta primer mix and a sample-barcoded 5' primer. Each TCR beta cDNA molecule received a unique molecular identifier from a template-switch 5' adaptor carrying 12 random nucleotides. Each sample yielded at least 2.5 million CDR3-containing paired-end reads. The Mint cDNA synthesis kit, primed by a TRBC-specific oligonucleotide, was used to synthesize first-strand cDNA from all RNA. Following uracil-DNA glycosylase treatment, a first 18-cycle PCR with universal primers M1SS and BC2_uni_R was performed on all cDNA. The original pipeline was this. For normalization, 1 million high-quality reads, each with a distinct molecular identifier, were randomly selected from each sample. Instead of being binned into consensus sequences, reads that shared molecular identifiers were thrown out. MiTCR, run with a Q25 quality threshold and the strictest error-elimination algorithm, handled CDR3 identification, clonotype clustering and error correction. Lower-bound total TCR beta diversity was estimated with a nonparametric unseen species model using Euler transformation. TCRdb passed the public sequencing reads through fastp at Q25 and MiXCR, retaining productive beta sequences. A single entry per CDR3 protein holds the most common genes and DNA from its merged rows. For this entry, the V and J calls and clone size follow TCRdb and not the study's own pipeline. For this sample there are 700,000 to 850,000 distinct CDR3 sequences; 35% to 40% appear just once. 10% to 15% of the sample belongs to the ten largest clones.

The sample was blood. This TCR was recovered from a man aged 18 to 35 in good health. This chain joins TRBV4-1 to TRBJ1-2, and TRBD1 may be the D gene, going by 5 matching bases. At the DNA level, the sequence is TGCGCCAGCAGCCAAGAGATGGGGGACTCTTTCTATGGCTACACCTTC. This encodes CASSQEMGDSFYGYTF.